This T cell receptor beta chain appears in the sequencing data of a study of blood T cell repertoires in COVID-19. The CDR3 loop spans 14 amino acids. The ends were cut back, 4 bases at V and 3 bases at J, with 12 bases in the middle. Germline V gene sequence: CDR1 SGHDT, CDR2 YYEEEE. Profiled with immunoSEQ multiplex PCR; TCRdb holds only in-frame clones, not every one. The table records 200,000 to 250,000 clones, about 90% of them present only once. The clonotype originates from a woman in her twenties or thirties who had been exposed to COVID-19. V usage is TRBV5-6 and J usage is TRBJ2-3; D possibly corresponds to TRBD2 (6 bases). The specimen sequenced was PBMCs or T cells enriched from blood (not recorded which). This CDR3 is CASSPTSSTDTQYF. For the CDR3, the DNA is TGTGCCAGCAGCCCGACTAGTAGTACAGATACGCAGTATTTT.